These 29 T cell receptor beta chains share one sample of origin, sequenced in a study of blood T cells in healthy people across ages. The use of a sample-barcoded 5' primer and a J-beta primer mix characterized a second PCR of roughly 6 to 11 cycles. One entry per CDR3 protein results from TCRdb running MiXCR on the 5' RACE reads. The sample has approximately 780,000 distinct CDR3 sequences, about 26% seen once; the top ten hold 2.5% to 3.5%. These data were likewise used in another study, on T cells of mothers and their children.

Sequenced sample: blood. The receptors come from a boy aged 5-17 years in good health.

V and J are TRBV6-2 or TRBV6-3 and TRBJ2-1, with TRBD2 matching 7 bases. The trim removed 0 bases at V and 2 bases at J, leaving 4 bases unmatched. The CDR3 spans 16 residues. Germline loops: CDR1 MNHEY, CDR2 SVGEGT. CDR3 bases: TGTGCCAGCAGTTACTCCGCGGGAGTGGCCTACAATGAGCAGTTCTTC. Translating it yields CASSYSAGVAYNEQFF.

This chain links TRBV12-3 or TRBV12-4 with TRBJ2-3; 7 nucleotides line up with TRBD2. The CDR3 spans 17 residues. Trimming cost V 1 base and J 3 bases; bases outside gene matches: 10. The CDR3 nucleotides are TGTGCCAGCAGTTTAGGCCCTCGGGCTAGCGGAACAGATACGCAGTATTTT. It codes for CASSLGPRASGTDTQYF.

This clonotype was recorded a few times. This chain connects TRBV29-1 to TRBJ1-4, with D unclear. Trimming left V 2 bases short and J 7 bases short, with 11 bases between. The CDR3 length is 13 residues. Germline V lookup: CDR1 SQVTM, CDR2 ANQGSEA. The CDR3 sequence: CSVELRPGEKLFF. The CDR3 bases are TGCAGCGTTGAATTACGGCCGGGTGAAAAACTGTTTTTT.

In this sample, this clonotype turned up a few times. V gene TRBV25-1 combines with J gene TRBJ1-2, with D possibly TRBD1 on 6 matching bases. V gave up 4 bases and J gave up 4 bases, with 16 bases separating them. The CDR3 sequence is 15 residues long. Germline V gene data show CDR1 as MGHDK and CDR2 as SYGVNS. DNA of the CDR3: TGTGCCAGCAGTGTCACCGGGACAACCGGCTATGGCTACACCTTC. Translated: CASSVTGTTGYGYTF.

CDR3 region: CASSRSPPNTGELFF. CDR3 DNA: TGTGCCAGCAGTAGGTCTCCCCCGAACACCGGGGAGCTGTTTTTT. The rearrangement uses TRBV6-6 and TRBJ2-2, with no clear D. The CDR3 is 15 amino acids. Germline CDR1 MNHNY, CDR2 SVGAGI (reference sequence). Trimming removed 5 bases at V and 0 bases at J, with 10 bases between.

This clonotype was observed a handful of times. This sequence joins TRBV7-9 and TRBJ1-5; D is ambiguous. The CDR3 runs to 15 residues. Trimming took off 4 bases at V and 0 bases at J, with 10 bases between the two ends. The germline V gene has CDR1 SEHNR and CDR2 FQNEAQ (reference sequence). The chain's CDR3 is CASSYGLNSNQPQHF. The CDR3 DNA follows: TGTGCCAGCAGCTACGGACTTAATAGCAATCAGCCCCAGCATTTT.

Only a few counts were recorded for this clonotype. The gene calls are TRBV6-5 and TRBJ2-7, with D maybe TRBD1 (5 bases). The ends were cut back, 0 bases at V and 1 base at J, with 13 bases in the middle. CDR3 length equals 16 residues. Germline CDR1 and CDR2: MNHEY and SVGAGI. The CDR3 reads CASSYSRAGYSYEQYF. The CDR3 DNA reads TGTGCCAGCAGTTACTCACGCGCAGGGTATTCCTACGAGCAGTACTTC.

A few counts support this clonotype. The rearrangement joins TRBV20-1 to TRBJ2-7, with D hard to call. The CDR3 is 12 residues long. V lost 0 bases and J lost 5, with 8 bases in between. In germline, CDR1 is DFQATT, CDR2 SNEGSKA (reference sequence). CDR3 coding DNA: TGCAGTGCTAGAGATCTTCAGCACGAGCAGTACTTC. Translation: CSARDLQHEQYF.

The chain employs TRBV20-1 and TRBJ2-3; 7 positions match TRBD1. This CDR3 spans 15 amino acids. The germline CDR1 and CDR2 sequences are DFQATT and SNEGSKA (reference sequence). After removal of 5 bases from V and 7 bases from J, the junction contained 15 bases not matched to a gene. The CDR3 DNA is TGCAGTGCTGCCTTGGGACAGAGAGCTGGTAATACGCAGTATTTT. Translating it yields CSAALGQRAGNTQYF.

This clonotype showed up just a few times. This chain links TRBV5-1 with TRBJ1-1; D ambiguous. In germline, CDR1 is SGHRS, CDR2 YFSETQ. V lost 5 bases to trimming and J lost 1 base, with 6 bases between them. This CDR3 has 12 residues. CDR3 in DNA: TGCGCCAGCAGACAGCAGAACACTGAAGCTTTCTTT. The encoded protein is CASRQQNTEAFF.

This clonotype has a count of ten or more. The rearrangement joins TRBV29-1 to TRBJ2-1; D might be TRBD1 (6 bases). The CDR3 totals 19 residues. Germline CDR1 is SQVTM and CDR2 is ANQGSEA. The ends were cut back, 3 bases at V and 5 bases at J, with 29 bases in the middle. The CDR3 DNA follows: TGCAGCGTTGAGGCCCCTTGGGACACCGGGACCATGACCCACAATGAGCAGTTCTTC. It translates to CSVEAPWDTGTMTHNEQFF.

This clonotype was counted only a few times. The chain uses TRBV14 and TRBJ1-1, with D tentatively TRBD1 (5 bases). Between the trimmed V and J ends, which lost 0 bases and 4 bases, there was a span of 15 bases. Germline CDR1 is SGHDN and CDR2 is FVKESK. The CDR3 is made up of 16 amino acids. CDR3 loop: CASSQDSYRKGTEAFF. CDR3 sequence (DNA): TGTGCCAGCAGCCAAGATTCGTACAGGAAAGGCACTGAAGCTTTCTTT.

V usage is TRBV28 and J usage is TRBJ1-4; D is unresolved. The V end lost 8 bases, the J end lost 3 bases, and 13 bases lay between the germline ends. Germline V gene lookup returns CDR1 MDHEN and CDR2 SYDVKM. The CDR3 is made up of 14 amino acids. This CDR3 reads CASGVGSANEKLFF. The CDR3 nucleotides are TGTGCCAGCGGGGTGGGGTCTGCTAATGAAAAACTGTTTTTT.

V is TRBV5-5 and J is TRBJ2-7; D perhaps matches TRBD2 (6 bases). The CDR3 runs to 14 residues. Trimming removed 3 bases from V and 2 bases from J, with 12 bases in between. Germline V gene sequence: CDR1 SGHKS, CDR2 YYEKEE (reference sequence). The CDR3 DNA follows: TGTGCCAGCAGCTCAATCCGGGAGACCTACGAGCAGTACTTC. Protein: CASSSIRETYEQYF.

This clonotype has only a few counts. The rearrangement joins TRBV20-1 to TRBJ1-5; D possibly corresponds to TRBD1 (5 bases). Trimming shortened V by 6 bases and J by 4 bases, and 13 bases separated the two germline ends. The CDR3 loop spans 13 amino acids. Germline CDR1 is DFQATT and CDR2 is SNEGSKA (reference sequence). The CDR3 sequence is CSAARTPNQPQHF. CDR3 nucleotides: TGCAGTGCGGCCCGGACACCTAATCAGCCCCAGCATTTT.

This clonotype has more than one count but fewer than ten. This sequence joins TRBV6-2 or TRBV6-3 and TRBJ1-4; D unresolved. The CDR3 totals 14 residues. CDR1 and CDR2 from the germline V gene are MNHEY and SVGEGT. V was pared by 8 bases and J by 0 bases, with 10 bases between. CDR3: CASARTATNEKLFF. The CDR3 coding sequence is TGTGCCAGCGCTCGAACGGCAACTAATGAAAAACTGTTTTTT.

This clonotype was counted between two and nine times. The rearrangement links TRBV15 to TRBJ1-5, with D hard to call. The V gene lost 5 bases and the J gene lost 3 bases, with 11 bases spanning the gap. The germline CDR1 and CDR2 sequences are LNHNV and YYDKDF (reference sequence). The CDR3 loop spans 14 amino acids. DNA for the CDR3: TGTGCCACCAGCCCGGGGTCCTTCAATCAGCCCCAGCATTTT. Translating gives CATSPGSFNQPQHF. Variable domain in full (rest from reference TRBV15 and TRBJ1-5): DAMVIQNPRYQVTQFGKPVTLSCSQTLNHNVMYWYQQKSSQAPKLLFHYYDKDFNNEADTPDNFQSRRPNTSFCFLDIRSPGLGDTAMYLCATSPGSFNQPQHFGDGTRLSIL.

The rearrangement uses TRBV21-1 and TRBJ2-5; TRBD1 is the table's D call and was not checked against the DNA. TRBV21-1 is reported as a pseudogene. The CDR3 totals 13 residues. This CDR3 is CASTGQDQETQYF. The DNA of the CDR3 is TGTGCCAGCACGGGACAGGATCAAGAGACCCAGTACTTC.

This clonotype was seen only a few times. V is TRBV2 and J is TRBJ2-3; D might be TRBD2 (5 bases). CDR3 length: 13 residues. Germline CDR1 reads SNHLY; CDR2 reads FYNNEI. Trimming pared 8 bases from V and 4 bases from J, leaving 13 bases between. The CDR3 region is CASAGPPPDTQYF. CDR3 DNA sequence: TGTGCCAGCGCGGGTCCGCCACCAGATACGCAGTATTTT.

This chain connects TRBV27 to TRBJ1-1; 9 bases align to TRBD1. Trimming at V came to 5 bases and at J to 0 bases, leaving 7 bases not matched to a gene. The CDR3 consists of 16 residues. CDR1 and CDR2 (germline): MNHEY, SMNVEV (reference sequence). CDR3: CASSLDRGDLNTEAFF. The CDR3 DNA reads TGTGCCAGCAGTCTCGACAGGGGGGATCTGAACACTGAAGCTTTCTTT.

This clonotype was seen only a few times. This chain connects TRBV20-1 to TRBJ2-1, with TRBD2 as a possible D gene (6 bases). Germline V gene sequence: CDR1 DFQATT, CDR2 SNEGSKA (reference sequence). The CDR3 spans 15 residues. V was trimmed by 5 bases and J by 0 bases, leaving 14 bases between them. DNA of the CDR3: TGCAGTGCTCCTTCGGGGGTAAGCTCCTACAATGAGCAGTTCTTC. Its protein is CSAPSGVSSYNEQFF.

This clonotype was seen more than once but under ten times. In DNA, the CDR3 is TGTGCCAGCAGCGTTAGCGGGGGGGCCTCTGCTGGGGCCAACGTCCTGACTTTC. Amino acid sequence: CASSVSGGASAGANVLTF. V and J are TRBV9 and TRBJ2-6, with TRBD2 matching over 11 bases. The CDR3 consists of 18 residues. Losses at the gene ends were 2 bases for V and 2 bases for J; bases not matched to a gene: 6. Germline V gene sequence: CDR1 SGDLS, CDR2 YYNGEE.

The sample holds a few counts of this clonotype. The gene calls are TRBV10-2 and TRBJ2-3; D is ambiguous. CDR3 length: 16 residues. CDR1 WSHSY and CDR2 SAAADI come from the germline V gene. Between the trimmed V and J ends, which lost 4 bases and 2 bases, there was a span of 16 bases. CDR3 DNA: TGCGCCAGCAGTGGCCAAGCCAGAGACCTCACAGATACGCAGTATTTT. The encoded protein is CASSGQARDLTDTQYF.

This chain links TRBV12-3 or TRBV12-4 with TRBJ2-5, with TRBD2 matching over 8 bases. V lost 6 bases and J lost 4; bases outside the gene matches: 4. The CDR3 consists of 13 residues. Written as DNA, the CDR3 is TGTGCCAGCAGGCCAAGCGGGGGAGAGACCCAGTACTTC. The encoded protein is CASRPSGGETQYF.

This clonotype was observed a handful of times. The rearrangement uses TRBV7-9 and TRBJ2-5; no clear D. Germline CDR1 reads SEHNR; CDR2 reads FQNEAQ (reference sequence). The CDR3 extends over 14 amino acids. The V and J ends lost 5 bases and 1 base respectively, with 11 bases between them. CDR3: CASSLPVAQETQYF. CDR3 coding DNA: TGTGCCAGCAGCCTCCCCGTAGCCCAAGAGACCCAGTACTTC.

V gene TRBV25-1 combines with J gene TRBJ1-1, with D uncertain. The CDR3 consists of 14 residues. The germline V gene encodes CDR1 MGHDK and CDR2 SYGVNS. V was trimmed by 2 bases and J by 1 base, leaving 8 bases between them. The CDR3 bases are TGTGCCAGCAGTGAAAGTTGGGAGAACACTGAAGCTTTCTTT. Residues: CASSESWENTEAFF.

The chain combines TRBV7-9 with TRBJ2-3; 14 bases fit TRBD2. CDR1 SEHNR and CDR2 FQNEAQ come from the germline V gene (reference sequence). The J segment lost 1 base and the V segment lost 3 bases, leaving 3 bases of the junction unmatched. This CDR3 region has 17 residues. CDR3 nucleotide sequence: TGTGCCAGCAGCTTGGCGGGACTAGCGGGAGGCACAGATACGCAGTATTTT. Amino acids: CASSLAGLAGGTDTQYF.

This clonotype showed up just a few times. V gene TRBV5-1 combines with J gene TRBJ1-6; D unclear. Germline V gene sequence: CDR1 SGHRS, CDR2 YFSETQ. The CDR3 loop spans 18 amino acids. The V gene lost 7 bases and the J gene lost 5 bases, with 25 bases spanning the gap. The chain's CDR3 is CASGEWPRKGINNSPLHF. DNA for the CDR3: TGCGCCAGCGGCGAATGGCCAAGGAAAGGGATTAATAATTCACCCCTCCACTTT. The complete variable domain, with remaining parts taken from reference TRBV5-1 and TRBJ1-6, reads KAGVTQTPRYLIKTRGQQVTLSCSPISGHRSVSWYQQTPGQGLQFLFEYFSETQRNKGNFPGRFSGRQFSNSRSEMNVSTLELGDSALYLCASGEWPRKGINNSPLHFGNGTRLTVT.

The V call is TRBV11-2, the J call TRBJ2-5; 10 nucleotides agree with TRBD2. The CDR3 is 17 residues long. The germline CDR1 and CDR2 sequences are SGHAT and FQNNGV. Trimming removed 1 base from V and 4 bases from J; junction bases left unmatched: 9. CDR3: CASSLVPAGGPGETQYF. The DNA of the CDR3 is TGTGCCAGCAGCTTAGTGCCAGCGGGGGGGCCGGGAGAGACCCAGTACTTC.